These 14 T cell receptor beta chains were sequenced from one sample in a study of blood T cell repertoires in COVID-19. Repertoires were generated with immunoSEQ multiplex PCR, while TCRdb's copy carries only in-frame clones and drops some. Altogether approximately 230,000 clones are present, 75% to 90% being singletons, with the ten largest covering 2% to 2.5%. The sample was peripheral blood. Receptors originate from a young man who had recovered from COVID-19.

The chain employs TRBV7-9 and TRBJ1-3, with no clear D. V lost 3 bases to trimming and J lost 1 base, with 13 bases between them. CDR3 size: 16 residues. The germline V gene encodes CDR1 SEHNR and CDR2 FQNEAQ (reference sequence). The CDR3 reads CASSFSQRESGNTIYF. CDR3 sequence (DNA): TGTGCCAGCAGCTTCTCCCAGCGAGAATCTGGAAACACCATATATTTT.

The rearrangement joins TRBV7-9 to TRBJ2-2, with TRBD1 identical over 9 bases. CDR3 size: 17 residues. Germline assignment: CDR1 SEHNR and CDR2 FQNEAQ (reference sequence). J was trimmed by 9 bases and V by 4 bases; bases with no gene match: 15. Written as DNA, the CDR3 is TGTGCCAGCAGCTCCCAGAAGGGACAGGGCCCGACGCGGGAGCTGTTTTTT. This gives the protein CASSSQKGQGPTRELFF.

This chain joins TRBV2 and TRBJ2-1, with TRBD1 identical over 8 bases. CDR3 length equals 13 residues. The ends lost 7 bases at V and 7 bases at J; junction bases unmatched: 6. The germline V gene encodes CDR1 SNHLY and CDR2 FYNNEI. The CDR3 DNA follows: TGTGCCAGCACAACTCGACAGGGGAATGAGCAGTTCTTC. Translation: CASTTRQGNEQFF.

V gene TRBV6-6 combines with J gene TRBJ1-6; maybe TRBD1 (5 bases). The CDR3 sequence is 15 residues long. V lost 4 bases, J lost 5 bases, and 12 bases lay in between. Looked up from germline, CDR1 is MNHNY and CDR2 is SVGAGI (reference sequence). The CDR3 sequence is CASSSPRGNNSPLHF. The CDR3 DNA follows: TGTGCCAGCAGTTCTCCGCGGGGGAATAATTCACCCCTCCACTTT.

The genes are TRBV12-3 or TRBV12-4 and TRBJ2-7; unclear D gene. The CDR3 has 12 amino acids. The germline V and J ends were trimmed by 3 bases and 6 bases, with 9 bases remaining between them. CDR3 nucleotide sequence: TGTGCCAGCAGTTTTCCGTATAGCGAGCAGTACTTC. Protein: CASSFPYSEQYF.

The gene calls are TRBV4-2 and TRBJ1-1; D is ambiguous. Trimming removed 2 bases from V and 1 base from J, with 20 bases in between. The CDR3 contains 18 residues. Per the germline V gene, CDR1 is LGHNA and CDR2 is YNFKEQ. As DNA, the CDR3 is TGTGCCAGCAGCCAAAGACTCGCGGTGCACGCCACGAACACTGAAGCTTTCTTT. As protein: CASSQRLAVHATNTEAFF.

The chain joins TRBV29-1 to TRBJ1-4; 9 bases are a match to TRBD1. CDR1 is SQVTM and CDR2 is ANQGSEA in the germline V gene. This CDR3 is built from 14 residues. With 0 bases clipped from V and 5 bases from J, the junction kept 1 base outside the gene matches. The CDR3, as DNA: TGCAGCGTTGAAGAAGGGACAGGGAATGAAAAACTGTTTTTT. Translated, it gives CSVEEGTGNEKLFF.

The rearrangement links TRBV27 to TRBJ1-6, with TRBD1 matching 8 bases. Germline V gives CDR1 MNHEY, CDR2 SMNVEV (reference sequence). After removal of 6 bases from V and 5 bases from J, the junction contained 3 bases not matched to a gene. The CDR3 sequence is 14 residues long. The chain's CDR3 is CASRRTGHNSPLHF. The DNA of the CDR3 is TGTGCCAGCAGGAGGACAGGGCATAATTCACCCCTCCACTTT.

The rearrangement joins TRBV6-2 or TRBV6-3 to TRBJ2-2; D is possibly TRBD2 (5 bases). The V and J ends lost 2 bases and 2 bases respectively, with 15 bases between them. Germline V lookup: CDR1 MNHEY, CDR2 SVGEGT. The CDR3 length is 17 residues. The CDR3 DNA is TGTGCCAGCAGTTACAATCTCCTAGCCTCCAACACCGGGGAGCTGTTTTTT. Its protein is CASSYNLLASNTGELFF.

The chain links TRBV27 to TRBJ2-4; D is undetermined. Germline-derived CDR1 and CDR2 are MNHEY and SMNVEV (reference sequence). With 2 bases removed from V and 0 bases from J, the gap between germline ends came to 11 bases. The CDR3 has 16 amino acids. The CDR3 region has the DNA TGTGCCAGCAGTTTACGGTCAGGAATAGCCAAAAACATTCAGTACTTC. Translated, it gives CASSLRSGIAKNIQYF.

CDR3 region: CASSPPPDSSPNEKLFF. CDR3 coding DNA: TGTGCCAGCAGTCCTCCACCCGACAGCTCTCCTAATGAAAAACTGTTTTTT. The chain combines TRBV27 with TRBJ1-4; maybe TRBD1 (5 bases). The V and J ends lost 5 bases and 3 bases respectively, with 19 bases between them. The CDR3 is 17 residues long. From germline, CDR1 is MNHEY and CDR2 SMNVEV (reference sequence). Full variable domain (remainder filled in from reference TRBV27 and TRBJ1-4): EAQVTQNPRYLITVTGKKLTVTCSQNMNHEYMSWYRQDPGLGLRQIYYSMNVEVTDKGDVPEGYKVSRKEKRNFPLILESPSPNQTSLYFCASSPPPDSSPNEKLFFGSGTQLSVL.

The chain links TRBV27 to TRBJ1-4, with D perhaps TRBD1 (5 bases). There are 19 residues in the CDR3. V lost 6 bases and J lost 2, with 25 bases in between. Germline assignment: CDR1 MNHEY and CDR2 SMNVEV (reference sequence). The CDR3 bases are TGTGCCAGCAGGCCGTTTTGGGGGGAAATTAGGTCTACTAATGAAAAACTGTTTTTT. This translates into CASRPFWGEIRSTNEKLFF.

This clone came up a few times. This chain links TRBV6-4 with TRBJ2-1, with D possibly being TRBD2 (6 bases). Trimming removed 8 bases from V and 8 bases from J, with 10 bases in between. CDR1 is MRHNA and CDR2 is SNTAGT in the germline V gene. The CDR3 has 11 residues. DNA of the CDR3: TGTGCCAGCCGGAGGGGCGATGAGCAGTTCTTC. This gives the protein CASRRGDEQFF.

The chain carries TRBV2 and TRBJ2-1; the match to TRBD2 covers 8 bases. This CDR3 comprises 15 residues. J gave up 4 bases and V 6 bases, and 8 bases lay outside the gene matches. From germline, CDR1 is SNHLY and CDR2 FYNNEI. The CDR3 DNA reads TGTGCCAGCAGGGAGAGCGGGGGCTATTACAATGAGCAGTTCTTC. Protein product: CASRESGGYYNEQFF.